The clone carrying this T cell receptor beta chain has a handful of counts. Its antigen remains unknown. From germline, CDR1 is MDHEN and CDR2 SYDVKM. This CDR3 is built from 15 residues. The V end lost 6 bases, the J end lost 1 base, and 15 bases lay between the germline ends. This sample is drawn from a study of cytomegalovirus exposure and HLA in healthy donors. Study-wide points: Roughly uniform sequencing depth across donors was assumed, possibly incorrectly.

The PCR used 60 Vbeta and 13 Jbeta primers. Clones were read by immunoSEQ multiplex PCR, and TCRdb kept only the in-frame ones, dropping some. The data hold over 90,000 clones, with roughly 79% observed a single time. Sequenced input: PBMCs. The source is a man between 45 and 60 years old in good health and CMV-seropositive. The J gene is TRBJ1-2, the V gene TRBV28, with D maybe TRBD1 (6 bases). CDR3 in DNA: TGTGCCAGCAGAGCTGGACAGATCTTTAACTATGGCTACACCTTC. It codes for CASRAGQIFNYGYTF.